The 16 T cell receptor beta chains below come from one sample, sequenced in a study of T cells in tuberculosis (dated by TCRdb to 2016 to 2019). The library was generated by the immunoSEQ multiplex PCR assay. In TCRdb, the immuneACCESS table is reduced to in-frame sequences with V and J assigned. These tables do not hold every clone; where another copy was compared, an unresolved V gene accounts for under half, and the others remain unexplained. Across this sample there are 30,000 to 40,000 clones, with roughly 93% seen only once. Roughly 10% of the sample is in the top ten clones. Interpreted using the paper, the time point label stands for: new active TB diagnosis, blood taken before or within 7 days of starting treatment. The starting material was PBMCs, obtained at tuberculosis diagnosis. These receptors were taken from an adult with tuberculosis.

The CDR3 region is CASSLSPSSYEQYF. Written as DNA, the CDR3 is TGTGCCAGCAGTTTATCGCCGAGCTCCTACGAGCAGTACTTC. The chain couples TRBV27 to TRBJ2-7; D not resolved. Germline lookup yields CDR1 MNHEY and CDR2 SMNVEV (reference sequence). V lost 0 bases and J 0 bases, leaving 6 bases between the germline ends. There are 14 residues in the CDR3.

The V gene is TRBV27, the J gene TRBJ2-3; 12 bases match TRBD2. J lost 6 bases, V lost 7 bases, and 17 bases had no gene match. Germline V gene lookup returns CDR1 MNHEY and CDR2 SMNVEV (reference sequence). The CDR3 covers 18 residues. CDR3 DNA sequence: TGTGCCAGCACCTCAACATATATTGGACTAGCGGGGCAGGATACGCAGTATTTT. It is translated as CASTSTYIGLAGQDTQYF.

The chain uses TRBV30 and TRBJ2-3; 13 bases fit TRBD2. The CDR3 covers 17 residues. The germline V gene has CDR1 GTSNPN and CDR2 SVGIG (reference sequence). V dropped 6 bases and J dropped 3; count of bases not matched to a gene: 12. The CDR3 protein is CACWIPSLAGGTDTQYF. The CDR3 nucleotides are TGTGCCTGTTGGATCCCTTCACTAGCGGGAGGGACAGATACGCAGTATTTT.

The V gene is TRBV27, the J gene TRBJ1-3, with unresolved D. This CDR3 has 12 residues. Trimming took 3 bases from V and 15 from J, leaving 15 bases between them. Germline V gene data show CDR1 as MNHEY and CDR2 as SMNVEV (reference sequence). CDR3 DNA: TGTGCCAGCAGTTTCCTGACACCCGCCGGATATTTT. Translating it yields CASSFLTPAGYF.

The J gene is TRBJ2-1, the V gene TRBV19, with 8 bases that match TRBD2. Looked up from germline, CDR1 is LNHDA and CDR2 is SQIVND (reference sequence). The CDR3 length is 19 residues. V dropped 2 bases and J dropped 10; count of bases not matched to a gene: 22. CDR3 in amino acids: CASSIQSLFSGNGGGEQFF. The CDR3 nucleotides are TGTGCCAGTAGTATACAGAGCCTGTTTAGCGGGAACGGCGGTGGCGAGCAGTTCTTC.

DNA for the CDR3: TGCGCCAGCAGCCAAATATCCGGGACTTCCTACAATGAGCAGTTCTTC. Its translation: CASSQISGTSYNEQFF. The genes are TRBV4-1 and TRBJ2-1, with D perhaps TRBD2 (6 bases). V gave up 2 bases and J gave up 1 base, with 12 bases separating them. The CDR3 is made up of 16 amino acids. Looked up from germline, CDR1 is MGHRA and CDR2 is YSYEKL.

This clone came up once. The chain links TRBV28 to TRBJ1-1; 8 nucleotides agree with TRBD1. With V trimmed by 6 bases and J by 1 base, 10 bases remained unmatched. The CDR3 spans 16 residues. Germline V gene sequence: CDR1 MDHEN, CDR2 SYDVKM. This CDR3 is CASSPLGQGANTEAFF. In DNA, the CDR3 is TGTGCCAGCAGCCCCCTGGGCCAGGGGGCGAACACTGAAGCTTTCTTT.

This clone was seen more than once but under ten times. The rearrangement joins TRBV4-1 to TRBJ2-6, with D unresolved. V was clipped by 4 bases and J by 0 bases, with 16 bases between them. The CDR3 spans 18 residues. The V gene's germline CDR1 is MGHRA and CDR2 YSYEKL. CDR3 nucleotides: TGCGCCAGCAGCCCCCAGGATCTGGTTTCCTCTGGGGCCAACGTCCTGACTTTC. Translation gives CASSPQDLVSSGANVLTF.

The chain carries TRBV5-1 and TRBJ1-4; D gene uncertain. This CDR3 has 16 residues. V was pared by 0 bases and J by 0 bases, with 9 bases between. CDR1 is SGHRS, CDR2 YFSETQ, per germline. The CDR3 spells CASSLGLAATNEKLFF. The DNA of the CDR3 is TGCGCCAGCAGCTTGGGCCTGGCGGCAACTAATGAAAAACTGTTTTTT.

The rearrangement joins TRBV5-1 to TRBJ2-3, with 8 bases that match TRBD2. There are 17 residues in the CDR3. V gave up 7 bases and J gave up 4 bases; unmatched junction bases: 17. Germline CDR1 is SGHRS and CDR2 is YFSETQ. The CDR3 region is CASREGRAPSGADTQYF. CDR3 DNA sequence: TGCGCCAGCCGGGAGGGCCGGGCCCCCTCTGGGGCAGATACGCAGTATTTT.

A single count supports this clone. For the CDR3, the DNA is TGTGCCAGTAGTATCGCTAGCGGGATCTACAATGAGCAGTTCTTC. Translating it yields CASSIASGIYNEQFF. This chain links TRBV19 with TRBJ2-1; 9 nucleotides line up with TRBD2. The CDR3 has 15 residues. Looked up from germline, CDR1 is LNHDA and CDR2 is SQIVND (reference sequence). Trimming took 3 bases from V and 3 from J; bases not matched to a gene: 3.

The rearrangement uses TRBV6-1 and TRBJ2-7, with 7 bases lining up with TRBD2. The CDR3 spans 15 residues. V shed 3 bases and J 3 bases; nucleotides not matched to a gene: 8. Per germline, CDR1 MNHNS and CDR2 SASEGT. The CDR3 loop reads CASSEYRGSNYEQYF. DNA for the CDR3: TGTGCCAGCAGTGAGTATCGCGGGAGCAACTACGAGCAGTACTTC.

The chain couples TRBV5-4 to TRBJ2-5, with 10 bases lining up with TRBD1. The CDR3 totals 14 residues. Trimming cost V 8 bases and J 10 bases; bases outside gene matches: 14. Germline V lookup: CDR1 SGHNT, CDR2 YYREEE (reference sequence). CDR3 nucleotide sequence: TGTGCCAGTTTTCGACAGGGGGCATCGGAGGGCCAGTACTTC. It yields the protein CASFRQGASEGQYF.

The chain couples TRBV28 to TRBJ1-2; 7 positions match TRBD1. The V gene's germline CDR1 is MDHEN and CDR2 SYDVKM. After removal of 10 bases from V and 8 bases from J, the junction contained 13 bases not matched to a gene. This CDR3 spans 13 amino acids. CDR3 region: CATRVDRPLGYTF. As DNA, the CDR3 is TGTGCCACCAGGGTGGACAGGCCCCTCGGCTACACCTTC.

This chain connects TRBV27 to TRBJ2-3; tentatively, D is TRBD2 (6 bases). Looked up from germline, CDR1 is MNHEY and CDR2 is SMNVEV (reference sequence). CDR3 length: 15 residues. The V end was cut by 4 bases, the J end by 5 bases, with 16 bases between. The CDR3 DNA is TGTGCCAGCAGTTCACTAGCAGGAGCGGGAGATACGCAGTATTTT. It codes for CASSSLAGAGDTQYF.

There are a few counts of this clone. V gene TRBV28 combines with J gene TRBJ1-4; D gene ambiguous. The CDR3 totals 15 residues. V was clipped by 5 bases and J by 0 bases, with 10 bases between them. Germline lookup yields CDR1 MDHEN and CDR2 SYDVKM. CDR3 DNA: TGTGCCAGCAGTGGCCCAGATACAACTAATGAAAAACTGTTTTTT. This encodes CASSGPDTTNEKLFF.